Below are 6 T cell receptor beta chains sequenced from a single sample in a study of blood T cell repertoires in COVID-19. Measured with immunoSEQ multiplex PCR; TCRdb has only the in-frame clones, and not every one. This repertoire shows roughly 500,000 clones, approximately 88% found once; its top ten account for 1.5% to 2%. Specimen: PBMCs or T cells enriched from blood (not recorded which). These receptor sequences come from a woman in her forties who had recovered from COVID-19.

This clone was detected a few times. The CDR3 reads CASSAQSGSSYNEQFF. DNA for the CDR3: TGTGCCAGCAGCGCCCAAAGCGGCAGCTCCTACAATGAGCAGTTCTTC. This chain links TRBV7-2 with TRBJ2-1; maybe TRBD2 (5 bases). This CDR3 is built from 16 residues. Trimming pared 5 bases from V and 0 bases from J, leaving 14 bases between. Germline V gives CDR1 SGHTA, CDR2 FQGNSA.

This clone showed up just once. The chain recombines TRBV19 with TRBJ1-1; D might be TRBD1 (6 bases). V lost 3 bases and J 5 bases, leaving 19 bases between the germline ends. There are 16 residues in the CDR3. Germline V CDR1 and CDR2: LNHDA, SQIVND (reference sequence). CDR3: CASSILPQGRGTEAFF. The CDR3 coding sequence is TGTGCCAGTAGTATTCTACCACAGGGTAGGGGGACTGAAGCTTTCTTT. Full variable domain (rest looked up from reference TRBV19 and TRBJ1-1): DGGITQSPKYLFRKEGQNVTLSCEQNLNHDAMYWYRQDPGQGLRLIYYSQIVNDFQKGDIAEGYSVSREKKESFPLTVTSAQKNPTAFYLCASSILPQGRGTEAFFGQGTRLTVV.

The chain carries TRBV19 and TRBJ1-1; D is possibly TRBD1 (6 bases). The CDR3 length is 15 residues. V was trimmed by 5 bases and J by 5 bases, leaving 18 bases between them. Germline V CDR1 and CDR2: LNHDA, SQIVND (reference sequence). The CDR3 spells CASSLGGARVTEAFF. Written as DNA, the CDR3 is TGTGCCAGTAGTCTCGGGGGGGCTAGGGTAACTGAAGCTTTCTTT.

This chain joins TRBV6-5 and TRBJ1-1, with a tentative D call TRBD1 (5 bases). The CDR3 length is 14 residues. Trimming pared 6 bases from V and 1 base from J, leaving 12 bases between. Germline V gene lookup returns CDR1 MNHEY and CDR2 SVGAGI. In nucleotides, the CDR3 is TGTGCCAGCAGAGAGCTTACAGGGAACACTGAAGCTTTCTTT. Its protein product is CASRELTGNTEAFF.

J is TRBJ1-4 and V is TRBV29-1; D might be TRBD1 (6 bases). The V end was cut by 5 bases, the J end by 4 bases, with 14 bases between. CDR3 length: 14 amino acids. Germline V gives CDR1 SQVTM, CDR2 ANQGSEA. This chain's CDR3 is CSVSQGFVNEKLFF. For the CDR3, the DNA is TGCAGCGTTTCACAGGGATTTGTTAATGAAAAACTGTTTTTT. Full variable domain (missing parts from reference TRBV29-1 and TRBJ1-4): SAVISQKPSRDICQRGTSLTIQCQVDSQVTMMFWYRQQPGQSLTLIATANQGSEATYESGFVIDKFPISRPNLTFSTLTVSNMSPEDSSIYLCSVSQGFVNEKLFFGSGTQLSVL.

This clone appeared once. This chain uses TRBV7-6 with TRBJ2-5; 7 nucleotides line up with TRBD2. The V segment lost 7 bases and the J segment 5 bases; nucleotides outside the gene matches: 10. From germline, CDR1 is SGHVS and CDR2 FNYEAQ. This CDR3 is 14 amino acids long. CDR3 DNA sequence: TGTGCCAGCACCCCTACGGGGGGAGGGGAGACCCAGTACTTC. Translated: CASTPTGGGETQYF.